This T cell receptor (beta chain) is from a study of CD8 T cells in Susac syndrome. With random hexamers, 0.5 to 1 ug RNA was reverse transcribed. TCRdb fed the immunoSEQ multiplex PCR reads into MiXCR, producing one record per CDR3 protein. The sample has 70,000 or so distinct CDR3 sequences; about 94% are singletons. Germline CDR1 reads SQVTM; CDR2 reads ANQGSEA. The CDR3 runs to 14 residues. With 6 bases clipped from V and 0 bases from J, the junction kept 7 bases outside the gene matches. The chain employs TRBV29-1 and TRBJ1-1; TRBD1 matches 7 bases. Material for sequencing was CD8+ T cells from PBMCs. This receptor was taken from a human donor with multiple sclerosis. CDR3 in amino acids: CSVGQGGMNTEAFF. The CDR3 DNA sequence: TGCAGCGTAGGGCAGGGGGGGATGAACACTGAAGCTTTCTTT.